A single sample gave rise to the 30 T cell receptor beta chains below, sequenced in a study of T cell responses to AZD1222 COVID-19 vaccine. Assay used: immunoSEQ multiplex PCR; TCRdb lists only in-frame clones, some missing. The sample yields 150,000 to 180,000 clones, approximately 87% seen once. The material sequenced was peripheral blood, taken on day 0 of MenACWY control vaccination. The source is an adult in good health.

The count of this clone is one. CDR3: CASSPWDRYEKLFF. The DNA of the CDR3 is TGTGCCAGCTCACCATGGGACAGATATGAAAAACTGTTTTTT. The V and J genes are TRBV18 and TRBJ1-4; TRBD1 matches 7 bases. V lost 2 bases to trimming and J lost 6 bases; unmatched junction nucleotides: 3. Germline values: CDR1 KGHSH, CDR2 LQKENI. There are 14 residues in the CDR3.

The chain combines TRBV5-1 with TRBJ2-5, with D possibly matching TRBD2 (6 bases). Trimming cost V 2 bases and J 5 bases, with 22 bases left between them. There are 17 residues in the CDR3. Germline CDR1 is SGHRS and CDR2 is YFSETQ. The chain's CDR3 is CASSFAPLGGEGETQYF. As DNA, the CDR3 is TGCGCCAGCAGCTTCGCCCCTCTGGGGGGAGAAGGGGAGACCCAGTACTTC.

This clone showed up just a few times. The rearrangement links TRBV7-3 to TRBJ1-2; tentative D call: TRBD1 (5 bases). The V end lost 1 base, the J end lost 14 bases, and 14 bases lay between the germline ends. In germline, CDR1 is SGHTA, CDR2 FQGTGA. The CDR3 contains 12 residues. This CDR3 reads CASSLMLGQATF. The CDR3 DNA reads TGTGCCAGCAGCTTAATGCTGGGGCAAGCGACCTTC.

The sample holds a few counts of this clone. This chain links TRBV2 with TRBJ2-7, with D unclear. The CDR3 sequence is 12 residues long. Per the germline V gene, CDR1 is SNHLY and CDR2 is FYNNEI. V was shortened by 8 bases and J by 3 bases, with 11 bases between the two germline ends. The CDR3: CASSRAGYEQYV. DNA for the CDR3: TGTGCCAGCTCCCGAGCCGGCTACGAGCAGTACGTC.

The rearrangement links TRBV5-4 to TRBJ1-1, with TRBD1 identical over 8 bases. This CDR3 region has 16 residues. V was pared by 4 bases and J by 3 bases, with 11 bases of the junction left unmatched. Germline lookup yields CDR1 SGHNT and CDR2 YYREEE (reference sequence). The CDR3 spells CASSGNSGGRDTEAFF. CDR3 bases: TGTGCCAGCAGCGGAAACTCAGGGGGCCGAGACACTGAAGCTTTCTTT. Full variable domain (missing parts from reference TRBV5-4 and TRBJ1-1): ETGVTQSPTHLIKTRGQQVTLRCSSQSGHNTVSWYQQALGQGPQFIFQYYREEENGRGNFPPRFSGLQFPNYSSELNVNALELDDSALYLCASSGNSGGRDTEAFFGQGTRLTVV.

This chain uses TRBV6-5 with TRBJ2-3; perhaps TRBD1 as D (5 bases). The CDR3 has 11 residues. The V and J ends lost 7 bases and 10 bases respectively, with 12 bases between them. In germline, CDR1 is MNHEY, CDR2 SVGAGI. CDR3 amino acids: CASIQGSAQYF. The CDR3 DNA follows: TGTGCCAGCATCCAGGGTTCTGCGCAGTATTTT.

The chain combines TRBV7-8 with TRBJ2-2, with 13 bases aligning to TRBD2. The trim removed 3 bases at V and 0 bases at J, leaving 10 bases unmatched. CDR1 and CDR2 from the germline V gene are SGHVS and FQNEAQ. The CDR3 covers 20 residues. CDR3 amino acids: CASSLTHPGLAGTNTGELFF. The CDR3 DNA sequence: TGTGCCAGCAGCTTGACGCATCCGGGACTAGCGGGAACGAACACCGGGGAGCTGTTTTTT.

This chain joins TRBV14 and TRBJ1-2, with D perhaps matching TRBD1 (6 bases). Trimming stripped 4 bases from V and 8 bases from J, with 14 bases between. Germline values: CDR1 SGHDN, CDR2 FVKESK. The CDR3 is 13 amino acids. CDR3: CASSPKTGSGYTF. The CDR3 bases are TGTGCCAGCAGCCCCAAGACAGGTTCGGGCTACACCTTC.

The rearrangement joins TRBV9 to TRBJ1-4; D possibly corresponds to TRBD1 (6 bases). The V end lost 0 bases, the J end lost 8 bases, and 11 bases lay between the germline ends. This CDR3 spans 14 amino acids. Germline loops: CDR1 SGDLS, CDR2 YYNGEE. The CDR3: CASSVGEGGEKLFF. As DNA, the CDR3 is TGTGCCAGCAGCGTAGGGGAAGGGGGGGAAAAACTGTTTTTT.

The chain has TRBV13 and TRBJ1-6, with D perhaps TRBD1 (6 bases). This CDR3 region has 14 residues. The ends were cut back, 4 bases at V and 7 bases at J, with 11 bases in the middle. The germline V gene encodes CDR1 PRHDT and CDR2 FYEKMQ (reference sequence). CDR3 sequence (DNA): TGTGCCAGCAGCTCCACGGACAGAAATTCACCCCTCCACTTT. It translates to CASSSTDRNSPLHF.

To note about this clone: Since the CDR3 does not end with the conserved phenylalanine or tryptophan, this likely comes from a read error. The DNA is omitted, as the CDR3 cannot be located on it reliably, and the CDR3 follows TCRdb's listing. The chain carries TRBV21-1 and TRBJ2-7; the D call of TRBD1 is as the table states it, not checked on the DNA. TRBV21-1 is termed a pseudogene. The CDR3 sequence runs 12 residues, both termini included. CDR3 residues: CASSKKKWTPVL.

This sequence joins TRBV5-1 and TRBJ1-6; weak D call: TRBD1 (6 bases). Germline values: CDR1 SGHRS, CDR2 YFSETQ. The V end was cut by 0 bases, the J end by 4 bases, with 8 bases between. The CDR3 length is 15 residues. In DNA, the CDR3 is TGCGCCAGCAGCTTGGCTACAGGGTATAATTCACCCCTCCACTTT. As protein: CASSLATGYNSPLHF.

This chain joins TRBV2 and TRBJ1-5, with D tentatively TRBD1 (6 bases). V lost 4 bases and J lost 3, with 13 bases in between. From germline, CDR1 is SNHLY and CDR2 FYNNEI. This CDR3 has 15 residues. CDR3 bases: TGTGCCAGCAGTGGATTACAGGGAGACAATCAGCCCCAGCATTTT. This gives the protein CASSGLQGDNQPQHF.

J is TRBJ2-1 and V is TRBV4-3, with TRBD2 identical over 8 bases. CDR1 LGHNA and CDR2 YSLEER come from the germline V gene. There are 16 residues in the CDR3. V shed 5 bases, J shed 4 bases, and the junction held 10 bases outside the gene matches. DNA of the CDR3: TGCGCCAGCAGCACCCGGGGTAGCGGGATTTACAATGAGCAGTTCTTC. Its protein product is CASSTRGSGIYNEQFF.

This clone was found a few times. J is TRBJ2-1 and V is TRBV11-2; D is ambiguous. Germline CDR1 reads SGHAT; CDR2 reads FQNNGV. The CDR3 extends over 16 amino acids. With 4 bases removed from V and 1 base from J, the gap between germline ends came to 14 bases. The CDR3 DNA reads as TGTGCCAGCAGCTCGAACAGAGGTAATTCCTACAATGAGCAGTTCTTC. This translates into CASSSNRGNSYNEQFF.

V and J are TRBV10-3 and TRBJ1-6, with 7 bases fitting TRBD1. Germline V gives CDR1 ENHRY, CDR2 SYGVKD. CDR3 length: 14 amino acids. V lost 10 bases to trimming and J lost 0 bases; unmatched junction nucleotides: 3. The CDR3 DNA reads as TGTGCCAACAGGGGAAGCTCCTATAATTCACCCCTCCACTTT. This encodes CANRGSSYNSPLHF.

The V gene is TRBV20-1, the J gene TRBJ2-7; 9 nucleotides match TRBD2. Germline CDR1 reads DFQATT; CDR2 reads SNEGSKA (reference sequence). The length of the CDR3 is 14 residues. Losses at the gene ends were 3 bases for V and 4 bases for J; bases not matched to a gene: 7. For the CDR3, the DNA is TGCAGTGCTAGTCCGGCGGGAGGGCCTTACGAGCAGTACTTC. Translated, it gives CSASPAGGPYEQYF.

The CDR3: CASSEGFGEAFF. CDR3 coding DNA: TGCGCCAGCAGTGAGGGGTTTGGGGAAGCTTTCTTT. V and J are TRBV10-1 and TRBJ1-1; D is unclear. Per germline, CDR1 WNHNN and CDR2 SYGVQD (reference sequence). Trimming shortened V by 2 bases and J by 8 bases, and 9 bases separated the two germline ends. The CDR3 covers 12 residues.

The chain has TRBV9 and TRBJ2-3, with a weak D call TRBD1 (5 bases). The CDR3 runs to 14 residues. V was trimmed by 3 bases and J by 3 bases, leaving 11 bases between them. From germline, CDR1 is SGDLS and CDR2 YYNGEE. The CDR3 loop is CASSASGATDTQYF. CDR3 sequence (DNA): TGTGCCAGCAGCGCCAGTGGGGCAACAGATACGCAGTATTTT.

The CDR3 reads CAIKASAQETQYF. Here the CDR3 DNA reads TGTGCCATCAAGGCTAGCGCCCAAGAGACCCAGTACTTC. This chain connects TRBV10-3 to TRBJ2-5; a possible D gene is TRBD2 (6 bases). The CDR3 is 13 residues long. Trimming removed 7 bases from V and 1 base from J, with 10 bases in between. Looked up from germline, CDR1 is ENHRY and CDR2 is SYGVKD.

The rearrangement joins TRBV3-1 (or the pseudogene TRBV3-2) to TRBJ1-2; D is possibly TRBD1 (6 bases). Germline values: CDR1 LGHDT, CDR2 YNNKEL (reference sequence). The CDR3 is made up of 14 amino acids. Trimming left V 1 base short and J 8 bases short, with 14 bases between. The CDR3 spells CASSQVSTGGGYTF. The DNA for the CDR3 is TGTGCCAGCAGCCAAGTGTCGACAGGTGGAGGCTACACCTTC.

This sequence joins TRBV28 and TRBJ1-1; D gene unclear. Germline CDR1 MDHEN, CDR2 SYDVKM. The CDR3 length is 14 residues. Trimming cost V 6 bases and J 5 bases, with 16 bases left between them. CDR3 nucleotide sequence: TGTGCCAGCAGGGCTTCCGGGGAAGGAACTGAAGCTTTCTTT. Its translation: CASRASGEGTEAFF.

This clone appeared a single time. The chain has TRBV7-6 and TRBJ2-2; D might be TRBD1 or TRBD2, each matching 6 bases. CDR3 size: 14 residues. Trimming shortened V by 1 base and J by 5 bases, and 8 bases separated the two germline ends. In germline, CDR1 is SGHVS, CDR2 FNYEAQ. CDR3 sequence: CASSLEGGTGELFF. CDR3 coding DNA: TGTGCCAGCAGCTTAGAGGGGGGAACCGGGGAGCTGTTTTTT.

The chain combines TRBV6-5 with TRBJ1-6; TRBD1 is a possible D gene (5 bases). Per the germline V gene, CDR1 is MNHEY and CDR2 is SVGAGI. Trimming cost V 6 bases and J 7 bases, with 13 bases left between them. The CDR3 runs to 14 residues. CDR3 amino acids: CASRETGLNSPLHF. In DNA form, the CDR3 reads TGTGCCAGCAGGGAGACGGGACTGAATTCACCCCTCCACTTT.

Worth noting for this clone: An end of the junction differs from the germline gene, which may be a read error. The genes are TRBV11-3 and TRBJ2-1; weak D call: TRBD2 (5 bases). Germline values: CDR1 SGHNT, CDR2 YENEEA. The CDR3 has 14 residues. CDR3 coding DNA: TGTGCCAGCACCTTAACTAGAGGTGAGGGTGAGCAGTTCTTC. Protein product: CASTLTRGEGEQFF.

J is TRBJ1-1 and V is TRBV28, with TRBD1 matching 7 bases. CDR3 size: 15 residues. From germline, CDR1 is MDHEN and CDR2 SYDVKM. Trimming removed 6 bases from V and 1 base from J; junction bases left unmatched: 8. Written as DNA, the CDR3 is TGTGCCAGCAGGGAGTCAGGGGGGGGGAACACTGAAGCTTTCTTT. It translates to CASRESGGGNTEAFF.

The chain recombines TRBV11-3 with TRBJ2-2, with a weak D call TRBD1 (5 bases). CDR3 size: 14 residues. CDR1 SGHNT and CDR2 YENEEA come from the germline V gene. The V end lost 6 bases, the J end lost 1 base, and 9 bases lay between the germline ends. In nucleotides, the CDR3 is TGTGCCAGCAGAGGACAAGTGAACACCGGGGAGCTGTTTTTT. This translates into CASRGQVNTGELFF.

The sample holds a few counts of this clone. The chain carries TRBV19 and TRBJ2-7; D unresolved. Germline V CDR1 and CDR2: LNHDA, SQIVND (reference sequence). This CDR3 region has 15 residues. Trimming removed 0 bases from V and 8 bases from J, with 17 bases in between. The CDR3, as DNA: TGTGCCAGTAGTATAGATGCCGTGTTACGTATGAAGCAGTACTTC. It is translated as CASSIDAVLRMKQYF.

The chain joins TRBV3-1 (or the pseudogene TRBV3-2) to TRBJ1-2, with D unclear. This CDR3 has 13 amino acids. CDR1 is LGHDT and CDR2 is YNNKEL in the germline V gene (reference sequence). Trimming removed 4 bases from V and 7 bases from J, with 13 bases in between. The CDR3 reads CASSRASRSGYTF. As DNA, the CDR3 is TGTGCCAGCAGCCGGGCCTCGAGAAGTGGCTACACCTTC.

The rearrangement uses TRBV7-9 and TRBJ1-2, with 8 bases identical to TRBD1. Germline V gives CDR1 SEHNR, CDR2 FQNEAQ (reference sequence). The length of the CDR3 is 14 residues. The ends lost 2 bases at V and 8 bases at J; junction bases unmatched: 7. The CDR3 DNA follows: TGTGCCAGCAGCTTACCACTGACAGGGGCGGGCTACACCTTC. Amino acid sequence: CASSLPLTGAGYTF.